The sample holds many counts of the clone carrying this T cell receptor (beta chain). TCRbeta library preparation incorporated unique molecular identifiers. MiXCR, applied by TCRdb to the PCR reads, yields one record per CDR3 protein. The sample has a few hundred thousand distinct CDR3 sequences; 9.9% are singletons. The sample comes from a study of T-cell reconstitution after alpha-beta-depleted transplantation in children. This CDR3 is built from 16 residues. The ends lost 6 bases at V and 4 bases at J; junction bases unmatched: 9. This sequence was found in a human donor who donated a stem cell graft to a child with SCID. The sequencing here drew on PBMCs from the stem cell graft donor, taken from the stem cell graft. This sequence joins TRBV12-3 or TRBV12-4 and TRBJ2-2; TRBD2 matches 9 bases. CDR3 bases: TGTGCCAGCAGCTACAAAGCGGGGGGCCCCACCGGGGAGCTGTTTTTT. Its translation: CASSYKAGGPTGELFF.